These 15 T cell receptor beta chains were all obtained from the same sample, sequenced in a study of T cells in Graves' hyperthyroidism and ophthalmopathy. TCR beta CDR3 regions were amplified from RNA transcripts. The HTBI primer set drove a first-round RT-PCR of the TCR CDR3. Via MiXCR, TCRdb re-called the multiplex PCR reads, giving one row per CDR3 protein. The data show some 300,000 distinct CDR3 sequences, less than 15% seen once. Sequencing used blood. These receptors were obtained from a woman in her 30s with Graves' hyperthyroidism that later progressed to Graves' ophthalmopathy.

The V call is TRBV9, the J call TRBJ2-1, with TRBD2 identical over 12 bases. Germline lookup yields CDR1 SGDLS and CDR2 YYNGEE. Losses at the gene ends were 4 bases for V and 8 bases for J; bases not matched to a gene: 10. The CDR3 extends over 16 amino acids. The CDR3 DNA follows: TGTGCCAGCAGCACGCGACTAGCGGGAGTTTTGGATGAGCAGTTCTTC. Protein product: CASSTRLAGVLDEQFF.

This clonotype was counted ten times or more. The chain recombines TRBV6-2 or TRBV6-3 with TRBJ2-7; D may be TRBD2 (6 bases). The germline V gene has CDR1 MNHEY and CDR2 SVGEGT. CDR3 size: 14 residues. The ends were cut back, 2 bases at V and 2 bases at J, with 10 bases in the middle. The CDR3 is CASSYGGTTYEQYF. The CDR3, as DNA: TGTGCCAGCAGTTACGGCGGGACCACCTACGAGCAGTACTTC.

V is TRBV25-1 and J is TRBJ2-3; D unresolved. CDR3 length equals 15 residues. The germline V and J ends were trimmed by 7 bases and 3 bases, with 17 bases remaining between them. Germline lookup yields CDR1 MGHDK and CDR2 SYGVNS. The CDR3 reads CASISSIKGTDTQYF. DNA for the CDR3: TGTGCCAGCATTTCGTCCATCAAAGGAACAGATACGCAGTATTTT.

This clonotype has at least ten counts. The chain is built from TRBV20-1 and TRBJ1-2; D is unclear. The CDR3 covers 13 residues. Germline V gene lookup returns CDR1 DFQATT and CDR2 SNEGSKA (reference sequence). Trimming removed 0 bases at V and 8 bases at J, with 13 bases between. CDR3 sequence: CSARDSGPAGYTF. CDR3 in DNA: TGCAGTGCTAGAGATTCCGGGCCAGCCGGCTACACCTTC.

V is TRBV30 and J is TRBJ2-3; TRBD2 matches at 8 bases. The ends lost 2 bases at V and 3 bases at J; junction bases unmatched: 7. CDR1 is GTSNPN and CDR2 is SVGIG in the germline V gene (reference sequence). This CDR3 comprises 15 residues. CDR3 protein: CAWSRSGGPTDTQYF. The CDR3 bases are TGTGCCTGGAGTAGGTCGGGAGGGCCGACAGATACGCAGTATTTT.

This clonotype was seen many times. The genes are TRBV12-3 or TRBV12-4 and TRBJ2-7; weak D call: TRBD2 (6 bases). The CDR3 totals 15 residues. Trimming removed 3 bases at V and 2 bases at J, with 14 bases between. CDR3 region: CASSFGGTAAYEQYF. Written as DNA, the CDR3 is TGTGCCAGCAGTTTTGGAGGGACCGCAGCCTACGAGCAGTACTTC.

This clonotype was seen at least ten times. CDR3 residues: CASSSSGSGYGDTQYF. The CDR3 region has the DNA TGTGCCAGCAGCTCTAGCGGGAGCGGGTATGGAGATACGCAGTATTTT. The rearrangement joins TRBV11-2 to TRBJ2-3; 10 bases match TRBD2. Germline CDR1 is SGHAT and CDR2 is FQNNGV. The CDR3 is made up of 16 amino acids. V trimming: 4 bases; J trimming: 5 bases; junction bases outside the gene matches: 9.

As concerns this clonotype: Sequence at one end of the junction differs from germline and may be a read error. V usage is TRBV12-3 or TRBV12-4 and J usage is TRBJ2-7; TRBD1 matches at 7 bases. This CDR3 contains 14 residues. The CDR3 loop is CASTTTGTTYGQYF. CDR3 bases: TGTGCCAGCACCACGACAGGGACAACCTACGGGCAGTACTTC.

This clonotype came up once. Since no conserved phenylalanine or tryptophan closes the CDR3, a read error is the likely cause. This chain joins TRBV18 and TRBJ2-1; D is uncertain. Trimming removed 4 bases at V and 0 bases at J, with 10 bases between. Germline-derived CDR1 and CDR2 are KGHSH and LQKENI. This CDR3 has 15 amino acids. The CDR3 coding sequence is TGTGCCAGCTCACAGGACCTTAGCTCCTACAATGAGCAGTTCGTC. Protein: CASSQDLSSYNEQFV.

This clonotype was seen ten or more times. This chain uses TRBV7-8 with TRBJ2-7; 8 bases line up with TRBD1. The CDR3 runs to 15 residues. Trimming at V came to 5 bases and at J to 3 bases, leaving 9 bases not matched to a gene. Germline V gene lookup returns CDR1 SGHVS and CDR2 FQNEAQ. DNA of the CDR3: TGTGCCAGCAGCCCTACTGACAGGGGCGGCTACGAGCAGTACTTC. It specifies CASSPTDRGGYEQYF.

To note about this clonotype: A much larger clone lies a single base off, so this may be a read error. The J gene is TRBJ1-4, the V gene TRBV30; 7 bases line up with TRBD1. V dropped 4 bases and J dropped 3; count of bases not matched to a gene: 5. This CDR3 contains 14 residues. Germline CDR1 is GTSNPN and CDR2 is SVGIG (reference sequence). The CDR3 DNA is TGTGCCTGGAACAGGGGCGGCTCTAATGAAAAACTGTTTTTT. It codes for CAWNRGGSNEKLFF.

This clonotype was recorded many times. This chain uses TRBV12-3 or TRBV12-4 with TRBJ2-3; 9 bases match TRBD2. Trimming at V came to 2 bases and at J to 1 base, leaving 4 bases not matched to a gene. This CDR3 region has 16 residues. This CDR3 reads CASSLYPSGGTDTQYF. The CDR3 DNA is TGTGCCAGCAGTTTATACCCTAGCGGGGGCACAGATACGCAGTATTTT.

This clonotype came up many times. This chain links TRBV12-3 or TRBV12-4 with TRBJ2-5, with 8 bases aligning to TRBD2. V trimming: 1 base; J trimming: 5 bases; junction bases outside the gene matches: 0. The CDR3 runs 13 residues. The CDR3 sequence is CASSLGLAETQYF. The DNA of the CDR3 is TGTGCCAGCAGTTTAGGACTAGCGGAGACCCAGTACTTC.

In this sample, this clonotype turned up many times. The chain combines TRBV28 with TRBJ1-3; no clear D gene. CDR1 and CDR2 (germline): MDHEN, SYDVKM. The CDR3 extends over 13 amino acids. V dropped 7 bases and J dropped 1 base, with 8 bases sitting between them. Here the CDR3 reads CASTLGSGNTIYF. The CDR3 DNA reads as TGTGCCAGCACCTTGGGGTCTGGAAACACCATATATTTT.

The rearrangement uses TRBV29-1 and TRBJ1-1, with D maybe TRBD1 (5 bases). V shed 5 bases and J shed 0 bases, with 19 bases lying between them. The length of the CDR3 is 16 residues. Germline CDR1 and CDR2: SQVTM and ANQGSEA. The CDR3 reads CSVHPFGQGMNTEAFF. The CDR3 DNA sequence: TGCAGCGTTCACCCGTTCGGGCAGGGTATGAACACTGAAGCTTTCTTT.